This TCR beta chain was profiled in a study of cytomegalovirus exposure and HLA in healthy donors. J gave up 3 bases and V 0 bases, and 8 bases lay outside the gene matches. The CDR3 totals 17 residues. Germline CDR1 reads LGHNA; CDR2 reads YSLEER. PCR was performed using 60 Vbeta and 13 Jbeta primers. Method: immunoSEQ multiplex PCR; TCRdb's copy keeps in-frame clones and lacks some. The sample lists roughly 180,000 clones; roughly four fifths were seen once. The sequence came from a female donor in good health and CMV-seronegative. The rearrangement joins TRBV4-3 to TRBJ2-3; 8 bases map to TRBD2. Sequences were obtained from PBMCs. CDR3 residues: CASSQDYGREETDTQYF. The CDR3 nucleotides are TGCGCCAGCAGCCAAGATTACGGGCGGGAGGAAACAGATACGCAGTATTTT.